The present entry profiles one T cell receptor beta chain with its context. Its antigen remains unknown. CDR1 is SGDLS, CDR2 YYNGEE, per germline. The CDR3 covers 15 residues. V dropped 0 bases and J dropped 6; count of bases not matched to a gene: 7. This sample was taken from a study of T cell responses to AZD1222 COVID-19 vaccine. Findings of the study overall: Just five to seven people given AZD1222 tested seropositive at baseline. Receipt of two AZD1222 doses was followed by a rise in Spike-specific TCR breadth and depth.

Second-dose recipients at about 4 or about 12 weeks were treated as one pooled group. TCRdb keeps only in-frame clones here, not all; method: immunoSEQ multiplex PCR. The sample lists 85,000 to 90,000 clones, approximately 89% occurring once. The chain carries TRBV9 and TRBJ2-7; 9 bases align to TRBD2. This TCR came from an adult who received the AZD1222 COVID-19 vaccine. The sequencing here drew on peripheral blood, taken 28 days after the second AZD1222 dose. The CDR3 region has the DNA TGTGCCAGCAGCGTAGCGGCGGGGGGGCAGCGCGAGCAGTACTTC. Amino acids: CASSVAAGGQREQYF.